This paragraph reports one TCR beta chain. These data belong to a study of PD-L1 blockade in urothelial cancer. Study details: About 90% of the roughly 30 patients were men whose urothelial cancer was bladder-origin. Patients had undergone 0 to 3 prior chemotherapy regimens.

Produced via immunoSEQ multiplex PCR; TCRdb's table is partial and in-frame only. The sample shows around 100,000 clones, 80% to 95% of them seen only once. Germline V gives CDR1 SGHKS, CDR2 YYEKEE (reference sequence). Trimming cost V 2 bases and J 3 bases; bases outside gene matches: 5. This CDR3 has 15 residues. Specified time point: peripheral blood 6 weeks after treatment start. The clonotype originates from a man between 60 and 70 years old with urothelial cancer. This specimen consisted of PBMCs, obtained around atezolizumab (anti-PD-L1) treatment. The genes are TRBV5-5 and TRBJ2-4; 7 bases line up with TRBD2. DNA for the CDR3: TGTGCCAGCAGCTTTCGGGGGGTGGACAAAAACATTCAGTACTTC. Translated: CASSFRGVDKNIQYF. Variable domain in full (rest from reference TRBV5-5 and TRBJ2-4): DAGVTQSPTHLIKTRGQQVTLRCSPISGHKSVSWYQQVLGQGPQFIFQYYEKEERGRGNFPDRFSARQFPNYSSELNVNALLLGDSALYLCASSFRGVDKNIQYFGAGTRLSVL.